These 26 T cell receptor beta chains share one sample of origin, sequenced in a study of T cells in Graves' hyperthyroidism and ophthalmopathy. The TCR beta CDR3 regions underwent amplification using RNA transcripts as the source. A first-round RT-PCR of the TCR CDR3 used the HTBI primer set. One entry per CDR3 protein, called by TCRdb with MiXCR from the multiplex PCR reads. The sample records around 600,000 distinct CDR3 sequences, 13% to 15% being singletons. The sequencing input was blood. These receptors all come from a woman aged 50 to 60 with Graves' ophthalmopathy.

This clonotype has only one observation. The genes are TRBV5-1 and TRBJ2-5; the D is unclear. Trimming cost V 3 bases and J 4 bases, with 13 bases left between them. The CDR3 is 14 amino acids. Germline V gene sequence: CDR1 SGHRS, CDR2 YFSETQ. The CDR3 DNA sequence: TGCGCCAGCAGCTCTTCCAGCCCGGGAGAGACCCAGTACTTC. Protein sequence: CASSSSSPGETQYF.

There are many counts of this clonotype. This chain joins TRBV12-3 or TRBV12-4 and TRBJ2-3; D is possibly TRBD1 (5 bases). The CDR3 covers 12 residues. The germline V and J ends were trimmed by 8 bases and 10 bases, with 16 bases remaining between them. This chain's CDR3 is CASDMDKQSQYF. The CDR3 nucleotides read TGTGCCAGCGACATGGACAAGCAGTCGCAGTATTTT.

This clonotype was detected many times. The chain links TRBV24-1 to TRBJ2-5, with TRBD1 matching over 11 bases. The CDR3 contains 12 residues. Losses at the gene ends were 10 bases for V and 4 bases for J; bases not matched to a gene: 1. The germline V gene encodes CDR1 KGHDR and CDR2 SFDVKD. The CDR3 loop reads CATGTGGETQYF. CDR3 bases: TGTGCCACTGGGACAGGGGGAGAGACCCAGTACTTC.

This clonotype has ten or more counts. The V and J genes are TRBV10-3 and TRBJ2-2; TRBD1 matches at 7 bases. The V gene's germline CDR1 is ENHRY and CDR2 SYGVKD. This CDR3 is 16 amino acids long. Trimming took 5 bases from V and 2 from J; bases not matched to a gene: 8. The chain's CDR3 is CAISQRQGTNTGELFF. The CDR3 DNA reads as TGTGCCATCAGTCAAAGACAGGGCACCAACACCGGGGAGCTGTTTTTT.

This clonotype turned up a few times. The chain couples TRBV5-1 to TRBJ2-5; D not certain. The CDR3 runs 15 residues. Germline CDR1 reads SGHRS; CDR2 reads YFSETQ. V was clipped by 4 bases and J by 1 base, with 14 bases between them. For the CDR3, the DNA is TGCGCCAGCAGCATAGGACCCATGGGCCAAGAGACCCAGTACTTC. Its translation: CASSIGPMGQETQYF.

V usage is TRBV10-2 and J usage is TRBJ1-5, with D hard to call. CDR1 and CDR2 from the germline V gene are WSHSY and SAAADI. The CDR3 consists of 14 residues. V was cut by 10 bases and J by 4 bases, with 17 bases left in between. The CDR3 spells CATSSAGSNQPQHF. DNA for the CDR3: TGCGCCACCTCCTCAGCGGGGAGTAATCAGCCCCAGCATTTT.

There are many counts of this clonotype. The J gene is TRBJ1-4, the V gene TRBV18, with a tentative D call TRBD1 (5 bases). The V end lost 2 bases, the J end lost 8 bases, and 9 bases lay between the germline ends. Looked up from germline, CDR1 is KGHSH and CDR2 is LQKENI. The length of the CDR3 is 13 residues. CDR3 bases: TGTGCCAGCTCACCAGGGGCCGGGGAAAAACTGTTTTTT. Residues: CASSPGAGEKLFF.

V is TRBV29-1 and J is TRBJ2-3, with D uncertain. Trimming pared 7 bases from V and 1 base from J, leaving 9 bases between. CDR1 and CDR2 (germline): SQVTM, ANQGSEA. The CDR3 totals 12 residues. CDR3 coding DNA: TGCAGCGAGAACAGAGGCACAGATACGCAGTATTTT. Its protein product is CSENRGTDTQYF.

This clonotype was seen at least ten times. This rearrangement joins TRBV7-2 to TRBJ2-5; D gene unclear. Trimming stripped 5 bases from V and 7 bases from J, with 8 bases between. Germline lookup yields CDR1 SGHTA and CDR2 FQGNSA. This CDR3 contains 11 residues. The CDR3 sequence: CASSQTRTQYF. DNA of the CDR3: TGTGCCAGCAGCCAAACCAGGACCCAGTACTTC. The variable domain in full, with the rest retrieved from reference TRBV7-2 and TRBJ2-5, is GAGVSQSPSNKVTEKGKDVELRCDPISGHTALYWYRQSLGQGLEFLIYFQGNSAPDKSGLPSDRFSAERTGGSVSTLTIQRTQQEDSAVYLCASSQTRTQYFGPGTRLLVL.

This chain links TRBV6-1 with TRBJ2-3; D is ambiguous. The CDR3 is 13 amino acids. Germline CDR1 MNHNS, CDR2 SASEGT. The germline V and J ends were trimmed by 4 bases and 2 bases, with 7 bases remaining between them. Here the CDR3 reads CASSAYPTDTQYF. CDR3 nucleotide sequence: TGTGCCAGCAGTGCCTACCCCACAGATACGCAGTATTTT.

This chain uses TRBV5-1 with TRBJ2-2, with unresolved D. CDR3 length: 14 amino acids. CDR1 is SGHRS and CDR2 is YFSETQ in the germline V gene. The germline V and J ends were trimmed by 5 bases and 0 bases, with 8 bases remaining between them. The CDR3 here is CASRSRSNTGELFF. For the CDR3, the DNA is TGCGCCAGCAGGTCCAGATCGAACACCGGGGAGCTGTTTTTT.

The chain uses TRBV5-1 and TRBJ2-5, with 9 bases identical to TRBD2. The CDR3 contains 15 residues. CDR1 is SGHRS, CDR2 YFSETQ, per germline. With 4 bases clipped from V and 3 bases from J, the junction kept 7 bases outside the gene matches. Written as DNA, the CDR3 is TGCGCCAGCAGCCCCGGGCAGCGGGAGGAAGAGACCCAGTACTTC. Its translation: CASSPGQREEETQYF.

A few counts support this clonotype. The chain employs TRBV19 and TRBJ1-5; TRBD1 might be the D (5 bases). Deletions cut 3 bases from V and 4 bases from J, with 19 bases between. The V gene's germline CDR1 is LNHDA and CDR2 SQIVND (reference sequence). This CDR3 is 17 amino acids long. In DNA, the CDR3 is TGTGCCAGTAGTATGATTACAGGTGATTTGGGTAATCAGCCCCAGCATTTT. It yields the protein CASSMITGDLGNQPQHF.

This clonotype was counted only a few times. V and J are TRBV6-5 and TRBJ2-3, with TRBD2 matching 10 bases. Germline V lookup: CDR1 MNHEY, CDR2 SVGAGI. V shed 0 bases, J shed 4 bases, and the junction held 4 bases outside the gene matches. The CDR3 totals 16 residues. The CDR3 region is CASSYSKAGGADTQYF. The CDR3 region has the DNA TGTGCCAGCAGTTACTCGAAAGCGGGAGGGGCAGATACGCAGTATTTT.

This clonotype was recorded at least ten times. The chain joins TRBV7-9 to TRBJ1-3, with D perhaps matching TRBD1 (6 bases). Germline CDR1 reads SEHNR; CDR2 reads FQNEAQ (reference sequence). The CDR3 totals 15 residues. The ends were cut back, 5 bases at V and 0 bases at J, with 11 bases in the middle. The CDR3 DNA sequence: TGTGCCAGCAGCCCTCAGACAGGCTCTGGAAACACCATATATTTT. Amino acid sequence: CASSPQTGSGNTIYF. Drawing the rest from reference TRBV7-9 and TRBJ1-3, the complete variable domain is DTGVSQNPRHKITKRGQNVTFRCDPISEHNRLYWYRQTLGQGPEFLTYFQNEAQLEKSRLLSDRFSAERPKGSFSTLEIQRTEQGDSAMYLCASSPQTGSGNTIYFGEGSWLTVV.

J is TRBJ2-3 and V is TRBV7-9; D may be TRBD2 (7 bases). The germline gives CDR1 SEHNR, CDR2 FQNEAQ (reference sequence). The CDR3 runs to 16 residues. V was pared by 5 bases and J by 1 base, with 16 bases between. The CDR3, as DNA: TGTGCCAGCAGCGTCCTGGGGGCGGGGGGCACAGATACGCAGTATTTT. The encoded protein is CASSVLGAGGTDTQYF.

This chain links TRBV7-3 with TRBJ1-5, with 8 bases identical to TRBD1. The CDR3 sequence is 14 residues long. The germline gives CDR1 SGHTA, CDR2 FQGTGA. V shed 5 bases and J 7 bases; nucleotides not matched to a gene: 7. In DNA form, the CDR3 reads TGTGCCAGCAGCCGGGGACAGGCCGGGCAGCCCCAGCATTTT. It is translated as CASSRGQAGQPQHF. The full variable domain, rest sourced from reference TRBV7-3 and TRBJ1-5, is GAGVSQTPSNKVTEKGKYVELRCDPISGHTALYWYRQSLGQGPEFLIYFQGTGAADDSGLPNDRFFAVRPEGSVSTLKIQRTERGDSAVYLCASSRGQAGQPQHFGDGTRLSIL.

This clonotype was found many times. The chain carries TRBV11-1 and TRBJ2-1; possibly TRBD1 for D (6 bases). This CDR3 has 14 amino acids. Germline CDR1 SGHAT, CDR2 FQDESV (reference sequence). The germline V and J ends were trimmed by 1 base and 6 bases, with 10 bases remaining between them. CDR3 nucleotide sequence: TGTGCCAGCAGCTTAGTACAGGGTCGCAATGAGCAGTTCTTC. This encodes CASSLVQGRNEQFF.

The genes are TRBV5-5 and TRBJ2-1; D perhaps matches TRBD2 (5 bases). Germline loops: CDR1 SGHKS, CDR2 YYEKEE (reference sequence). The CDR3 totals 17 residues. Trimming shortened V by 2 bases and J by 4 bases, and 19 bases separated the two germline ends. CDR3 in amino acids: CASSLGQELGLYNEQFF. CDR3 DNA: TGTGCCAGCAGCTTAGGGCAGGAACTCGGACTTTACAATGAGCAGTTCTTC.

V gene TRBV19 combines with J gene TRBJ1-3, with 9 bases aligning to TRBD1. The germline V gene has CDR1 LNHDA and CDR2 SQIVND (reference sequence). Germline trimming cut 4 bases from V and 5 bases from J; bases unmatched to any gene: 6. The CDR3 covers 15 residues. For the CDR3, the DNA is TGTGCCAGTAGTAGTCCGGGACAGGGTAGAAACACCATATATTTT. Translation gives CASSSPGQGRNTIYF.

This clonotype was observed at least ten times. V usage is TRBV12-3 or TRBV12-4 and J usage is TRBJ2-1, with 8 bases aligning to TRBD2. With 3 bases clipped from V and 1 base from J, the junction kept 20 bases outside the gene matches. This CDR3 region has 21 residues. The CDR3 is CASSFWVRGAGVGESYNEQFF. CDR3 nucleotide sequence: TGTGCCAGCAGTTTTTGGGTCCGGGGAGCGGGAGTAGGGGAATCCTACAATGAGCAGTTCTTC.

This clonotype was counted a few times. The V call is TRBV28, the J call TRBJ2-3, with 11 bases fitting TRBD2. The V segment lost 5 bases and the J segment 0 bases; nucleotides outside the gene matches: 13. CDR1 and CDR2 (germline): MDHEN, SYDVKM. The CDR3 spans 19 residues. CDR3 nucleotides: TGTGCCAGCAGTGGGGGCCGGACTAGCGGGCCCTCTAGCACAGATACGCAGTATTTT. Residues: CASSGGRTSGPSSTDTQYF.

To note about this clonotype: A much larger clone lies one base from this, so it may be a read error. CDR3 DNA: TGTGCCCGGAGCTTAACGGGGAACACTGAAGCTTTCTTT. This codes for CARSLTGNTEAFF. J is TRBJ1-1 and V is TRBV30; D call uncertain. Germline V gives CDR1 GTSNPN, CDR2 SVGIG (reference sequence). This CDR3 is built from 13 residues. The full variable domain, in which reference TRBV30 and TRBJ1-1 provide the parts outside the CDR3, is SQTIHQWPATLVQPVGSPLSLECTVEGTSNPNLYWYRQAAGRGLQLLFYSVGIGQISSEVPQNLSASRPQDRQFILSSKKLLLSDSGFYLCARSLTGNTEAFFGQGTRLTVV.

The chain joins TRBV27 to TRBJ2-3; D call uncertain. Germline V CDR1 and CDR2: MNHEY, SMNVEV (reference sequence). The CDR3 has 15 amino acids. Trimming took off 1 base at V and 1 base at J, with 9 bases between the two ends. The CDR3 DNA sequence: TGTGCCAGCAGTTTATACCCGGGCCGCACAGATACGCAGTATTTT. Its translation is CASSLYPGRTDTQYF.

This clonotype has a handful of counts. J is TRBJ2-6 and V is TRBV9; 14 bases match TRBD2. Looked up from germline, CDR1 is SGDLS and CDR2 is YYNGEE. The CDR3 length is 19 residues. V lost 3 bases and J lost 3; bases outside the gene matches: 8. The CDR3 protein is CASSEGRLAGGVGANVLTF. The CDR3 nucleotides are TGTGCCAGCAGCGAGGGTAGACTAGCGGGAGGGGTTGGGGCCAACGTCCTGACTTTC.

This clonotype was observed at least ten times. The chain has TRBV5-1 and TRBJ1-1; TRBD1 might be the D (6 bases). The CDR3 covers 14 residues. Germline V gives CDR1 SGHRS, CDR2 YFSETQ. The V gene lost 1 base and the J gene lost 5 bases, with 12 bases spanning the gap. DNA of the CDR3: TGCGCCAGCAGCTTGTTGGGGGGCCAGACTGAAGCTTTCTTT. Translation gives CASSLLGGQTEAFF. The full variable domain, in which reference TRBV5-1 and TRBJ1-1 provide the parts outside the CDR3, is KAGVTQTPRYLIKTRGQQVTLSCSPISGHRSVSWYQQTPGQGLQFLFEYFSETQRNKGNFPGRFSGRQFSNSRSEMNVSTLELGDSALYLCASSLLGGQTEAFFGQGTRLTVV.